This T cell receptor (beta chain) was sequenced for a study of T cells in Graves' hyperthyroidism and ophthalmopathy. It was RNA transcripts that yielded the amplified TCR beta CDR3 regions. During a first-round RT-PCR of the TCR CDR3, the HTBI primer set was used. TCRdb re-called the multiplex PCR reads with MiXCR, one entry per CDR3 protein. The sample lists hundreds of thousands of distinct CDR3 sequences, about 15% seen once, with approximately 10% in the top ten. This clonotype was observed at least ten times. The germline gives CDR1 SGHKS, CDR2 YYEKEE (reference sequence). V was trimmed by 4 bases and J by 0 bases, leaving 13 bases between them. CDR3 length equals 15 residues.

The sequenced sample consisted of blood. V and J are TRBV5-5 and TRBJ1-2, with a possible D match to TRBD1 (5 bases). The TCR comes from a woman between 18 and 29 years old with Graves' hyperthyroidism. The CDR3 sequence is CASSLRRGTNYGYTF. In DNA form, the CDR3 reads TGTGCCAGCAGCCTCCGTCGGGGGACTAACTATGGCTACACCTTC.